The count of the clone carrying this T cell receptor (beta chain) is one. Described time point: baseline, week 1 (first vaccination visit). Indicated treatment: pre-vaccination baseline after standard-of-care therapy. This CDR3 has 13 residues. V was cut by 3 bases and J by 6 bases, with 12 bases left in between. Germline-derived CDR1 and CDR2 are SEHNR and FQNEAQ (reference sequence). The data originate from a study of a mutant IDH1 vaccine in newly diagnosed glioma. Sequencing used immunoSEQ multiplex PCR; TCRdb keeps in-frame clones, though not all of them. The sample holds some 50,000 clones, 86% seen once.

The chain carries TRBV7-9 and TRBJ2-7, with D uncertain. The receptor's source is a man aged 35 to 55 with glioma. The sequences come from PBMCs, collected from a glioma patient treated with radiotherapy, temozolomide or both. Here the CDR3 reads CASSFPGRVEQYF. CDR3 nucleotide sequence: TGTGCCAGCAGCTTTCCAGGTCGGGTCGAGCAGTACTTC.